This T cell receptor (beta chain) derives from a study of T cells after yellow fever vaccination. The study's findings and limits: The secondary response was weaker but peaked faster, day 5 versus 15.

About this clonotype itself: Its antigen remains unidentified.

TCRdb re-analysed the 5' RACE reads in MiXCR, keeping a single row per CDR3 protein. The repertoire holds under 550,000 distinct CDR3 sequences, with 21% as singletons. Germline V lookup: CDR1 SGHTA, CDR2 FQGNSA. The V gene lost 1 base and the J gene lost 3 bases, with 6 bases spanning the gap. The CDR3 has 13 amino acids. The chain joins TRBV7-2 to TRBJ2-5; D remains unclear. This receptor was obtained from a man aged 18 to 35 who received the YFV17D yellow fever vaccine. The material was PBMCs, obtained roughly 20 days after the first yellow fever vaccination. The CDR3 DNA sequence: TGTGCCAGCAGCTTAGTAAGGAAAGAGACCCAGTACTTC. Its protein product is CASSLVRKETQYF.